This T cell receptor (beta chain) was recorded in a study of blood T cell repertoires in COVID-19. For the study at large: The samples span acute and convalescent COVID-19 from the United States, Italy and Spain. The cDNA or gDNA used as material had been derived from T cells, B-cell-depleted T cells, or PBMCs.

How the authors handled the data: Using reference gene primer amplification, nucleated cell counts were estimated. Method: immunoSEQ multiplex PCR; TCRdb's copy keeps in-frame clones and lacks some. The V and J calls and the clone size are those of that table, but D and trimming were determined from the DNA. The sample consists of roughly 100,000 clones, approximately 78% of them appearing once. Trimming removed 6 bases at V and 2 bases at J, with 11 bases between. Germline V CDR1 and CDR2: SGHRS, YFSETQ. CDR3 length: 14 residues. This receptor was identified in a woman aged 80 or older with acute or convalescent COVID-19. V is TRBV5-1 and J is TRBJ2-2; D gene unclear. The material sequenced was peripheral blood. The CDR3 here is CASNLQNNTGELFF. For the CDR3, the DNA is TGCGCCAGCAACTTACAAAACAACACCGGGGAGCTGTTTTTT. The variable domain in full, completed from reference TRBV5-1 and TRBJ2-2, reads KAGVTQTPRYLIKTRGQQVTLSCSPISGHRSVSWYQQTPGQGLQFLFEYFSETQRNKGNFPGRFSGRQFSNSRSEMNVSTLELGDSALYLCASNLQNNTGELFFGEGSRLTVL.